The 14 T cell receptor beta chains presented below share a single source sample, sequenced in a study of T cell repertoires in cytomegalovirus infection. MiXCR, run by TCRdb on the reads, gives a single entry per CDR3 protein. This repertoire shows about 260,000 distinct CDR3 sequences, roughly 13% found once; its top ten account for roughly 8.9%. Source material: PBMCs. Receptor source: a human donor in good health (CMV status not recorded). Some clones in this sample may be carry-over from other donors' samples.

This clonotype was counted only a few times. The rearrangement joins TRBV28 to TRBJ2-5; a possible D gene is TRBD2 (6 bases). V lost 2 bases and J lost 1, with 11 bases in between. CDR1 is MDHEN and CDR2 is SYDVKM in the germline V gene. The CDR3 is 15 amino acids. The CDR3 DNA follows: TGTGCCAGCAGTTTAGGAGGGATACGCCAAGAGACCCAGTACTTC. Amino acids: CASSLGGIRQETQYF.

The gene calls are TRBV20-1 and TRBJ2-3; 10 nucleotides align to TRBD2. This CDR3 has 18 amino acids. Germline V gene sequence: CDR1 DFQATT, CDR2 SNEGSKA (reference sequence). Trimming took 2 bases from V and 4 from J; bases not matched to a gene: 15. The CDR3 region is CSARLIEPTSGTPDTQYF. CDR3 bases: TGCAGTGCTAGATTAATAGAACCAACTAGCGGGACCCCAGATACGCAGTATTTT.

This clonotype has only a few counts. The genes are TRBV20-1 and TRBJ2-3, with D unresolved. CDR3 length equals 14 residues. Germline V CDR1 and CDR2: DFQATT, SNEGSKA (reference sequence). Trimming removed 4 bases at V and 3 bases at J, with 14 bases between. For the CDR3, the DNA is TGCAGTGCTATCCCCCTGACCCGTACAGATACGCAGTATTTT. It specifies CSAIPLTRTDTQYF.

This clonotype was counted at least ten times. This chain joins TRBV7-2 and TRBJ1-5, with 10 bases matching TRBD1. The germline V gene has CDR1 SGHTA and CDR2 FQGNSA. The CDR3 consists of 14 residues. V lost 4 bases to trimming and J lost 9 bases; unmatched junction nucleotides: 6. CDR3 sequence: CASSSGQGVTPQHF. The CDR3 coding sequence is TGTGCCAGCAGCTCAGGACAGGGGGTTACGCCCCAGCATTTT.

This clonotype was counted only a few times. V usage is TRBV15 and J usage is TRBJ2-3; D may be TRBD1 (6 bases). Looked up from germline, CDR1 is LNHNV and CDR2 is YYDKDF (reference sequence). V lost 1 base to trimming and J lost 7 bases, with 15 bases between them. The CDR3 contains 15 residues. The chain's CDR3 is CATSRGGMGAHTQYF. In DNA form, the CDR3 reads TGTGCCACCAGCAGAGGGGGGATGGGGGCGCATACGCAGTATTTT. The complete variable domain, with remaining parts taken from reference TRBV15 and TRBJ2-3, reads DAMVIQNPRYQVTQFGKPVTLSCSQTLNHNVMYWYQQKSSQAPKLLFHYYDKDFNNEADTPDNFQSRRPNTSFCFLDIRSPGLGDTAMYLCATSRGGMGAHTQYFGPGTRLTVL.

This clonotype showed up many times. The rearrangement joins TRBV7-2 to TRBJ2-5; TRBD2 might be the D (5 bases). V lost 1 base and J 5 bases, leaving 14 bases between the germline ends. Per the germline V gene, CDR1 is SGHTA and CDR2 is FQGNSA. The CDR3 consists of 15 residues. CDR3 region: CASSLEMAGWETQYF. In DNA, the CDR3 is TGTGCCAGCAGCTTAGAGATGGCGGGTTGGGAGACCCAGTACTTC.

This clonotype was detected a few times. The chain recombines TRBV19 with TRBJ2-7; unclear D gene. Deletions cut 7 bases from V and 4 bases from J, with 14 bases between. Germline CDR1 reads LNHDA; CDR2 reads SQIVND (reference sequence). The CDR3 covers 13 residues. The chain's CDR3 is CASTPLLDYEQYF. The CDR3 nucleotides are TGTGCCAGTACCCCCCTCTTAGATTACGAGCAGTACTTC.

This clonotype was seen repeatedly, ten times or more. The gene calls are TRBV5-5 and TRBJ2-3, with a weak D call TRBD2 (5 bases). The germline CDR1 and CDR2 sequences are SGHKS and YYEKEE (reference sequence). This CDR3 region has 15 residues. V was pared by 0 bases and J by 0 bases, with 8 bases between. The CDR3: CASSLERASTDTQYF. The CDR3 DNA reads as TGTGCCAGCAGCTTGGAGAGGGCGAGCACAGATACGCAGTATTTT.

The sample holds many counts of this clonotype. V usage is TRBV25-1 and J usage is TRBJ2-1; D not certain. This CDR3 is 14 amino acids long. Germline V gives CDR1 MGHDK, CDR2 SYGVNS. V was clipped by 1 base and J by 8 bases, with 12 bases between them. The CDR3 here is CASSELPVGHEQFF. The CDR3 DNA reads TGTGCCAGCAGTGAATTACCCGTGGGCCATGAGCAGTTCTTC.

The chain has TRBV7-2 and TRBJ2-2, with TRBD1 as a possible D gene (7 bases). The V gene's germline CDR1 is SGHTA and CDR2 FQGNSA. Trimming removed 4 bases from V and 3 bases from J, with 12 bases in between. The CDR3 runs to 15 residues. In nucleotides, the CDR3 is TGTGCCAGCAGCTCGCGGGGACAGTACACCGGGGAGCTGTTTTTT. It yields the protein CASSSRGQYTGELFF.

This clonotype came up many times. The rearrangement links TRBV6-1 to TRBJ1-5, with D unclear. The germline V gene has CDR1 MNHNS and CDR2 SASEGT. The ends were cut back, 6 bases at V and 5 bases at J, with 11 bases in the middle. The CDR3 runs 13 residues. The CDR3 protein is CASSRVYHQPQHF. The CDR3 DNA follows: TGTGCCAGCAGCCGTGTATACCATCAGCCCCAGCATTTT.

This clonotype occurred a few times. This sequence joins TRBV28 and TRBJ2-2; the D is unclear. CDR3 size: 12 residues. Germline V gene data show CDR1 as MDHEN and CDR2 as SYDVKM. V shed 5 bases and J shed 4 bases, with 5 bases lying between them. DNA of the CDR3: TGTGCCAGCAGTCGAACCACCGGGGAGCTGTTTTTT. Encoded protein: CASSRTTGELFF.

In this sample, this clonotype turned up many times. The V call is TRBV7-6, the J call TRBJ1-5; no definite D call. CDR1 is SGHVS, CDR2 FNYEAQ, per germline. Trimming removed 3 bases from V and 4 bases from J, with 7 bases in between. The CDR3 length is 13 residues. CDR3 region: CASSFSGNQPQHF. The CDR3 DNA reads as TGTGCCAGCAGCTTTTCCGGTAATCAGCCCCAGCATTTT.

This chain joins TRBV7-9 and TRBJ1-1; no definite D call. Between the trimmed V and J ends, which lost 5 bases and 11 bases, there was a span of 18 bases. CDR1 and CDR2 from the germline V gene are SEHNR and FQNEAQ (reference sequence). The CDR3 runs 13 residues. The DNA for the CDR3 is TGTGCCAGCAGCCCCTTTTTCGGGCGTCGGGCTTTCTTT. It translates to CASSPFFGRRAFF.